Below are 14 T cell receptor beta chains sequenced from a single sample in a study of T cell repertoires in cytomegalovirus infection. TCRdb ran MiXCR on the reads and lists one entry per CDR3 protein. Among over 450,000 distinct CDR3 sequences, around 10% were seen once, and the ten largest hold 10% to 13%. The sample taken for sequencing was PBMCs. All receptors derive from a human donor in good health (CMV status not recorded). Some clones in this sample may be carry-over from other donors' samples.

The chain uses TRBV11-2 and TRBJ2-1, with 7 bases fitting TRBD1. Germline CDR1 SGHAT, CDR2 FQNNGV. J was trimmed by 3 bases and V by 5 bases; bases with no gene match: 4. The CDR3 runs 14 residues. The CDR3 bases are TGTGCCAGCAGCCCCGGGACAGACTACAATGAGCAGTTCTTC. It encodes CASSPGTDYNEQFF.

This clonotype was detected ten times or more. The genes are TRBV10-3 and TRBJ2-7; D is perhaps TRBD2 (5 bases). This CDR3 comprises 13 residues. Trimming shortened V by 5 bases and J by 2 bases, and 10 bases separated the two germline ends. CDR1 is ENHRY, CDR2 SYGVKD, per germline. The DNA for the CDR3 is TGTGCCATCAGTAGAGGGATGGCCTACGAGCAGTACTTC. Protein sequence: CAISRGMAYEQYF.

In this sample, this clonotype turned up a few times. The chain employs TRBV9 and TRBJ2-6; D may be TRBD2 (6 bases). The CDR3 is made up of 17 amino acids. The V gene lost 1 base and the J gene lost 3 bases, with 14 bases spanning the gap. Germline V gene sequence: CDR1 SGDLS, CDR2 YYNGEE. The CDR3 protein is CASSVNLWGDGANVLTF. The CDR3 DNA is TGTGCCAGCAGCGTAAATCTTTGGGGGGATGGGGCCAACGTCCTGACTTTC.

This clonotype was detected ten times or more. The chain carries TRBV5-1 and TRBJ2-4; 11 positions match TRBD2. This CDR3 region has 16 residues. V lost 5 bases and J lost 2; bases outside the gene matches: 6. Germline V lookup: CDR1 SGHRS, CDR2 YFSETQ. CDR3: CASSSSSGRTKNIQYF. As DNA, the CDR3 is TGCGCCAGCAGTTCGTCTAGCGGGAGGACCAAAAACATTCAGTACTTC. Full variable domain (remainder filled in from reference TRBV5-1 and TRBJ2-4): KAGVTQTPRYLIKTRGQQVTLSCSPISGHRSVSWYQQTPGQGLQFLFEYFSETQRNKGNFPGRFSGRQFSNSRSEMNVSTLELGDSALYLCASSSSSGRTKNIQYFGAGTRLSVL.

V is TRBV3-1 and J is TRBJ1-2; D is unclear. V was shortened by 0 bases and J by 5 bases, with 7 bases between the two germline ends. Per germline, CDR1 LGHDT and CDR2 YNNKEL (reference sequence). The CDR3 is 13 amino acids. The CDR3 reads CASSQDPRYGYTF. For the CDR3, the DNA is TGTGCCAGCAGCCAAGATCCCAGGTATGGCTACACCTTC. Looking up the rest from reference TRBV3-1 and TRBJ1-2 gives the full variable domain: DTAVSQTPKYLVTQMGNDKSIKCEQNLGHDTMYWYKQDSKKFLKIMFSYNNKELIINETVPNRFSPKSPDKAHLNLHINSLELGDSAVYFCASSQDPRYGYTFGSGTRLTVV.

This clonotype was picked up many times. The chain combines TRBV12-3 or TRBV12-4 with TRBJ2-7; no firm D call. V dropped 4 bases and J dropped 5 bases, with 9 bases sitting between them. The CDR3 length is 12 residues. The CDR3 bases are TGTGCCAGCAGTTCAGCCTGGGACGAGCAGTACTTC. It yields the protein CASSSAWDEQYF.

This clonotype has at least ten counts. The CDR3 sequence: CASGQGRWEQYF. For the CDR3, the DNA is TGTGCCAGCGGCCAGGGGAGGTGGGAGCAGTACTTC. The chain links TRBV28 to TRBJ2-7; perhaps D is TRBD1 or TRBD2 (6 bases each). Trimming cost V 8 bases and J 7 bases, with 15 bases left between them. This CDR3 comprises 12 residues. Germline values: CDR1 MDHEN, CDR2 SYDVKM.

There are many counts of this clonotype. The chain recombines TRBV28 with TRBJ1-2, with D uncertain. CDR1 is MDHEN and CDR2 is SYDVKM in the germline V gene. The V end lost 3 bases, the J end lost 4 bases, and 6 bases lay between the germline ends. CDR3 size: 12 residues. This chain's CDR3 is CASSLTAYGYTF. The CDR3 DNA follows: TGTGCCAGCAGTTTGACGGCCTATGGCTACACCTTC.

This clonotype was counted ten times or more. The chain couples TRBV7-2 to TRBJ1-4, with 10 bases fitting TRBD1. This CDR3 is 13 amino acids long. The junction had 2 bases not matched to a gene; V was cut back by 5 bases and J by 8 bases. Germline V gene lookup returns CDR1 SGHTA and CDR2 FQGNSA. The CDR3 nucleotides read TGTGCCAGCAGCCGGGACAGGGGAGAAAAACTGTTTTTT. Translating gives CASSRDRGEKLFF. Full variable domain (missing parts from reference TRBV7-2 and TRBJ1-4): GAGVSQSPSNKVTEKGKDVELRCDPISGHTALYWYRQSLGQGLEFLIYFQGNSAPDKSGLPSDRFSAERTGGSVSTLTIQRTQQEDSAVYLCASSRDRGEKLFFGSGTQLSVL.

This clonotype was recorded a few times. V is TRBV20-1 and J is TRBJ2-5; weak D call: TRBD2 (6 bases). This CDR3 has 15 amino acids. Trimming cost V 5 bases and J 5 bases, with 21 bases left between them. Germline V gene lookup returns CDR1 DFQATT and CDR2 SNEGSKA (reference sequence). The CDR3 nucleotides read TGCAGTGCTCCGTCGCAGGGAGGTCGTTGGGAGACCCAGTACTTC. Encoded protein: CSAPSQGGRWETQYF.

This clonotype came up a few times. The V gene is TRBV18, the J gene TRBJ1-2, with a possible D match to TRBD1 (6 bases). CDR3 length: 15 amino acids. The V gene's germline CDR1 is KGHSH and CDR2 LQKENI. The V end lost 2 bases, the J end lost 5 bases, and 15 bases lay between the germline ends. The CDR3 DNA is TGTGCCAGCTCACCAGGACAGACCACAACTTATGGCTACACCTTC. Amino acid sequence: CASSPGQTTTYGYTF.

This clonotype was picked up many times. This rearrangement joins TRBV12-3 or TRBV12-4 to TRBJ2-1; 11 bases map to TRBD2. The CDR3 length is 16 residues. The trim removed 7 bases at V and 9 bases at J, leaving 14 bases unmatched. CDR3 DNA sequence: TGTGCCAGCATCCGGCCGACTAGCGGGGTGCGAAGTGAGCAGTTCTTC. Encoded protein: CASIRPTSGVRSEQFF.

Notes on this clonotype: The germline gene is not matched at one end of the junction; a read error may be the cause. This chain joins TRBV7-2 and TRBJ2-1; TRBD1 might be the D (5 bases). The CDR3 runs 13 residues. From germline, CDR1 is SGHTA and CDR2 FQGNSA. CDR3 nucleotides: TGTGTCAGCAGCTGGACAAAGTACAATGAGCAGTTCTTC. It translates to CVSSWTKYNEQFF. The variable domain in full, completed from reference TRBV7-2 and TRBJ2-1, reads GAGVSQSPSNKVTEKGKDVELRCDPISGHTALYWYRQSLGQGLEFLIYFQGNSAPDKSGLPSDRFSAERTGGSVSTLTIQRTQQEDSAVYLCVSSWTKYNEQFFGPGTRLTVL.

In its sample, this clonotype was seen a few times. Here the CDR3 reads CASSLGGEGLTDTQYF. The CDR3 DNA is TGTGCCAGCAGTTTAGGGGGGGAGGGGCTCACAGATACGCAGTATTTT. V gene TRBV12-3 or TRBV12-4 combines with J gene TRBJ2-3; 7 bases map to TRBD2. J was trimmed by 2 bases and V by 1 base; bases with no gene match: 6. The CDR3 covers 16 residues.